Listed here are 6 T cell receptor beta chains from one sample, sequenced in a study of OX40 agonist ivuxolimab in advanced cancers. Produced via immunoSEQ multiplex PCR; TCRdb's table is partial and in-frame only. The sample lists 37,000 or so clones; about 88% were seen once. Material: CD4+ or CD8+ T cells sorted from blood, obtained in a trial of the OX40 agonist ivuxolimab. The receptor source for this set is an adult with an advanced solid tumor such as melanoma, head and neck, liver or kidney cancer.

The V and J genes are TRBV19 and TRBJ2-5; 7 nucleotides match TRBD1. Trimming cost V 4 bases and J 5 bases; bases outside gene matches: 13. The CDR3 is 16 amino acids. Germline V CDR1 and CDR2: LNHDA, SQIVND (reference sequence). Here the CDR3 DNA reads TGTGCCAGTAGTAACCACGACAGGGCCACGTGGGAGACCCAGTACTTC. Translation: CASSNHDRATWETQYF.

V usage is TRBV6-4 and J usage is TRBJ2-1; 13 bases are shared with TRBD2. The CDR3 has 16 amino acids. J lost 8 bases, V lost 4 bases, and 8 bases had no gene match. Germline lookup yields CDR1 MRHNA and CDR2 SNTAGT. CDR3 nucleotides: TGTGCCAGCAGTGCGCCCACTAGCGGGGGGGGTTATGAGCAGTTCTTC. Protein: CASSAPTSGGGYEQFF.

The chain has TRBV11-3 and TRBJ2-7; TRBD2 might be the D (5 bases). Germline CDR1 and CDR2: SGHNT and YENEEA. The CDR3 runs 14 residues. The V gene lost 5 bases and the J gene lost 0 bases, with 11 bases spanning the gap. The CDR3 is CASSVERSSYEQYF. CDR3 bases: TGTGCCAGCAGCGTGGAGCGGTCCTCCTACGAGCAGTACTTC. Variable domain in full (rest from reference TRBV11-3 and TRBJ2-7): EAGVVQSPRYKIIEKKQPVAFWCNPISGHNTLYWYLQNLGQGPELLIRYENEEAVDDSQLPKDRFSAERLKGVDSTLKIQPAELGDSAVYLCASSVERSSYEQYFGPGTRLTVT.

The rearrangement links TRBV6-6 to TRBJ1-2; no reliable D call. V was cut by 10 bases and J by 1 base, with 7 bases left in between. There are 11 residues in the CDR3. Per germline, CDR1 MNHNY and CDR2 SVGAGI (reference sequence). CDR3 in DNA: TGTGCCACCCAGTATAACTATGGCTACACCTTC. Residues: CATQYNYGYTF.

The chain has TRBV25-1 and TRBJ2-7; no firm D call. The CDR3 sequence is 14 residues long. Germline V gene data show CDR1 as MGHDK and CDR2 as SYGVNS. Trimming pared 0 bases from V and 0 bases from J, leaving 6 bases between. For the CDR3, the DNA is TGTGCCAGCAGTGAATATGTCACCTCCTACGAGCAGTACTTC. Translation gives CASSEYVTSYEQYF.

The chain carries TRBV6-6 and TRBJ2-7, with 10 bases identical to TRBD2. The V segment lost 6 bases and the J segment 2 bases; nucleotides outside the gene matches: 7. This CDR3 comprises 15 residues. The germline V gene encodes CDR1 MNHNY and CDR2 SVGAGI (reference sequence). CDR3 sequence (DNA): TGTGCCAGCAGCCAGAGCGGGGGGGCCACCTACGAGCAGTACTTC. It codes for CASSQSGGATYEQYF.